One and the same sample provided the 3 T cell receptor beta chains below, sequenced in a study of T cell changes during pregnancy in multiple sclerosis. The protocol was immunoSEQ multiplex PCR, while the TCRdb copy is restricted to in-frame clones and leaves out a portion. The sample yields 75,000 to 90,000 clones, 90% to 95% seen once. The sequences come from PBMCs, collected in the first trimester of pregnancy. The receptors here all came from a female donor in good health, serving as a control in a pregnancy study. Some clones in this sample may be carry-over from other donors' samples.

The rearrangement uses TRBV7-8 and TRBJ2-5, with 7 bases that match TRBD2. Trimming cost V 7 bases and J 3 bases; bases outside gene matches: 11. This CDR3 has 15 amino acids. CDR1 and CDR2 from the germline V gene are SGHVS and FQNEAQ. The CDR3 nucleotides read TGTGCCAGCATCTATGGACTAGAGTTTGAAGAGACCCAGTACTTC. Protein: CASIYGLEFEETQYF.

The chain is built from TRBV28 and TRBJ1-3; TRBD1 matches 8 bases. This CDR3 is built from 19 residues. Germline CDR1 reads MDHEN; CDR2 reads SYDVKM. Trimming removed 6 bases from V and 4 bases from J; junction bases left unmatched: 20. Written as DNA, the CDR3 is TGTGCCAGCAGCGAACCCTCCGGGACAGGAGAAACTTTCGGAAACACCATATATTTT. It yields the protein CASSEPSGTGETFGNTIYF.

The gene calls are TRBV7-2 and TRBJ2-2; 7 bases map to TRBD1. With 4 bases clipped from V and 6 bases from J, the junction kept 8 bases outside the gene matches. From germline, CDR1 is SGHTA and CDR2 FQGNSA. CDR3 length: 15 residues. The CDR3 DNA reads as TGTGCCAGCAGCTACCAGATGACAGGGCCCGGGGAGCTGTTTTTT. This translates into CASSYQMTGPGELFF.